A selection of T cell receptor beta chains follows, all from one sample in a study of cytomegalovirus exposure and HLA in healthy donors. Repertoires were generated with immunoSEQ multiplex PCR, while TCRdb's copy carries only in-frame clones and drops some. The profile covers 200,000 or so clones, with approximately 81% appearing a single time and 2.9% taken by the ten largest. Sequenced material: PBMCs. These receptors were collected from a man aged 25-45 years in good health and CMV-seronegative. Both conserved end residues are part of each CDR3. A D gene is named only where the DNA matches it firmly. Size is stated for part of the rows, as once, few or many counts, or as a class when the clone is expanded.

15	TRBD2	TRBJ2-7	TRBV7-9	.	TGTGCCAGCAGCTTACCCGCCGGGACTAGCAACGAGCAGTACTTC	CASSLPAGTSNEQYF
14	.	TRBJ2-5	TRBV18	.	TGTGCCAGCTCACCGGTACTTTTACAAGAGACCCAGTACTTC	CASSPVLLQETQYF
16	TRBD1	TRBJ2-2	TRBV7-6	.	TGTGCCAGCAGCACCAGCCGACAGGGCCCCACCGGGGAGCTGTTTTTT	CASSTSRQGPTGELFF
13	.	TRBJ1-1	TRBV27	.	TGTGCCAGCAGCCCGAGTACGAACACTGAAGCTTTCTTT	CASSPSTNTEAFF
17	TRBD2	TRBJ2-7	TRBV4-3	.	TGCGCCAGCAGCCAAACTAGCGGGGGGGCCGCTCTCTACGAGCAGTACTTC	CASSQTSGGAALYEQYF
13	TRBD2	TRBJ2-5	TRBV4-1	.	TGCGCCAGCAGCCCCCGTGTGGGGCGGGAGCAGTACTTC	CASSPRVGREQYF
14	.	TRBJ1-4	TRBV2	.	TGTGCCAGCAGAGAAGGGCGGGGGAATGAAAAACTGTTTTTT	CASREGRGNEKLFF
12	.	TRBJ1-1	TRBV29-1	.	TGCAGCGTTGGTACAGCCAACACTGAAGCTTTCTTT	CSVGTANTEAFF
15	TRBD1	TRBJ2-7	TRBV6-1	.	TGTGCCAGCAGTGAAGCCGGGACAGGGGTATACGAGCAGTACTTC	CASSEAGTGVYEQYF
15	TRBD1	TRBJ1-2	TRBV18	.	TGTGCCAGCTCACCATTCCGACAGGGGATAGATGGCTACACCTTC	CASSPFRQGIDGYTF
13	.	TRBJ1-1	TRBV10-3	.	TGTGCCATCAGTGTACGCGAAAACACTGAAGCTTTCTTT	CAISVRENTEAFF
16	.	TRBJ1-4	TRBV7-9	.	TGTGCCAGCAGCTCGGGCAGGGCCGCAACTAATGAAAAACTGTTTTTT	CASSSGRAATNEKLFF
16	.	TRBJ2-6	TRBV19	.	TGTGCCAGTTTCTCCGGGACACACTCTGGGGCCAACGTCCTGACTTTC	CASFSGTHSGANVLTF
14	TRBD1	TRBJ2-7	TRBV6-6	.	TGTGCCAGCAGTTGGGACAGTCGTGGGAACGAGCAGTACTTC	CASSWDSRGNEQYF
15	TRBD2	TRBJ2-2	TRBV6-5	.	TGTGCCAGCAGAACTAGCGGGGTCATCACCGGGGAGCTGTTTTTT	CASRTSGVITGELFF
14	.	TRBJ2-3	TRBV6-5	.	TGTGCCAGCAGTTACAGGGGTTTCACAGATACGCAGTATTTT	CASSYRGFTDTQYF
16	TRBD2	TRBJ2-3	TRBV4-2	.	TGTGCCAGCAGCCAAGATCGGGGGGGGCTGGGAGATACGCAGTATTTT	CASSQDRGGLGDTQYF
16	TRBD1	TRBJ2-7	TRBV5-1	.	TGCGCCAGCAGCCTCGTCCGGGGACAGAGTTCCTACGAGCAGTACTTC	CASSLVRGQSSYEQYF
18	TRBD1	TRBJ2-7	TRBV11-2	.	TGTGCCAGCAGCCTCTTCCCGTGGGACAGGGGGTCCACCTACGAGCAGTACTTC	CASSLFPWDRGSTYEQYF
15	.	TRBJ1-2	TRBV5-4	.	TGTGCCAGCAGCTTGGGATGGGGGGGCGACTATGGCTACACCTTC	CASSLGWGGDYGYTF
14	.	TRBJ1-1	TRBV7-9	.	TGTGCCAGCAGTTCAACGTGGGGGGACACTGAAGCTTTCTTT	CASSSTWGDTEAFF
19	TRBD1	TRBJ1-2	TRBV6-1	.	TGTGCCAGCAGTGAAATGCGTTCTCGGGCCTACAGGGGAACCTATGGCTACACCTTC	CASSEMRSRAYRGTYGYTF
17	.	TRBJ2-2	TRBV2	.	TGTGCCATCCCCAGGGACTGGAGGAGGGGATTCACCGGGGAGCTGTTTTTT	CAIPRDWRRGFTGELFF
15	TRBD1	TRBJ2-3	TRBV5-1	.	TGCGCCAGCAGCTCTAGGTACGACAGGGCAGATACGCAGTATTTT	CASSSRYDRADTQYF
13	.	TRBJ2-7	TRBV4-3	.	TGCGCCAGCAGCCAAGAGCAGGGGAGTAGGCAGTACTTC	CASSQEQGSRQYF
17	.	TRBJ1-1	TRBV28	few	TGTGCCAGCAGTCCTATTTTCAGGGCGGTGTATGGCACTGAAGCTTTCTTT	CASSPIFRAVYGTEAFF
16	.	TRBJ1-3	TRBV5-5	.	TGTGCCAGCAGCTTTGGACAAAGATTCTCTGGAAACACCATATATTTT	CASSFGQRFSGNTIYF
14	.	TRBJ1-2	TRBV9	.	TGTGCCAGCAGCGTAGCGGACAGAAACTATGGCTACACCTTC	CASSVADRNYGYTF
16	TRBD2	TRBJ2-3	TRBV5-1	.	TGCGCCAGCAGCTTGGCCACTAGCGGTCGCACAGATACGCAGTATTTT	CASSLATSGRTDTQYF
14	.	TRBJ1-1	TRBV6-1	.	TGTGCCAGCAAAGACACAGGGCTGAACACTGAAGCTTTCTTT	CASKDTGLNTEAFF
15	TRBD1	TRBJ1-6	TRBV5-6	.	TGTGCCAGCAGCCTACGACAGGGCCCTAATTCACCCCTCCACTTT	CASSLRQGPNSPLHF
17	TRBD1	TRBJ1-5	TRBV28	.	TGTGCCAGCAGACTTCGATACAGGGGCCCTAGCAATCAGCCCCAGCATTTT	CASRLRYRGPSNQPQHF
17	.	TRBJ2-5	TRBV28	few	TGTGCCAGCAGTTTTTATTTCGCAGGGGTCAAAAAAGAGACCCAGTACTTC	CASSFYFAGVKKETQYF
18	.	TRBJ1-4	TRBV4-2	.	TGTGCCAGCAGCCAACAGGGAGGCGGACGGACAACTAATGAAAAACTGTTTTTT	CASSQQGGGRTTNEKLFF
14	TRBD2	TRBJ2-1	TRBV29-1	.	TGCAGCGTTGAAGAGGGCGGGGGGGCCACTGAGCAGTTCTTC	CSVEEGGGATEQFF
14	.	TRBJ2-3	TRBV5-1	.	TGCGCCAGCATGCTGGCTAGCCCCACAGATACGCAGTATTTT	CASMLASPTDTQYF
16	.	TRBJ1-1	TRBV4-3	.	TGCGCCAGCAGCCAAGATCGCGGCTTCATGAACACTGAAGCTTTCTTT	CASSQDRGFMNTEAFF
16	TRBD1	TRBJ2-7	TRBV6-6	.	TGTGCCAGCAGTTATCCTTCGGGACAGGGGACCTACGAGCAGTACTTC	CASSYPSGQGTYEQYF
14	TRBD2	TRBJ2-7	TRBV29-1	.	TGCAGCGTTGAGGTTACCGTTTGGGAGGGGAAGCAGTACTTC	CSVEVTVWEGKQYF
14	.	TRBJ1-1	TRBV6-5	.	TGTGCCAGCAGTTACGCCCTGAGGAACACTGAAGCTTTCTTT	CASSYALRNTEAFF